The 20 T cell receptor beta chains below all came from one sample that was sequenced in a study of Graves' ophthalmopathy and Graves' hyperthyroidism. The authors amplified TCR beta CDR3 regions, and they did so from RNA transcripts for repertoire sequencing. HTBI-primed first-round RT-PCR preceded second-round multiplex PCR. MiXCR was run by TCRdb on the multiplex PCR reads, yielding one entry per CDR3 protein. The data show about 620,000 distinct CDR3 sequences, 20% to 25% seen once. Sequencing used peripheral blood. These receptors originate from a woman aged 18-30 years with stable Graves' hyperthyroidism. Some clones in this sample may be carry-over from other donors' samples.

This clonotype was picked up a small number of times. J is TRBJ2-7 and V is TRBV4-2; 9 bases are shared with TRBD1. The CDR3 is 16 amino acids. The germline gives CDR1 LGHNA, CDR2 YNFKEQ. Germline trimming cut 2 bases from V and 3 bases from J; bases unmatched to any gene: 8. The CDR3 nucleotides read TGTGCCAGCAGCCAAAATCGGGGACAGGGAAACTACGAGCAGTACTTC. As protein: CASSQNRGQGNYEQYF.

This clonotype was picked up many times. The chain employs TRBV20-1 and TRBJ2-7, with D maybe TRBD1 (6 bases). V was cut by 2 bases and J by 7 bases, with 18 bases left in between. The CDR3 is 14 amino acids. Per germline, CDR1 DFQATT and CDR2 SNEGSKA (reference sequence). CDR3 in amino acids: CSARSTQGSWEQYF. In nucleotides, the CDR3 is TGCAGTGCTAGATCCACACAGGGCTCCTGGGAGCAGTACTTC.

The chain has TRBV12-3 or TRBV12-4 and TRBJ1-1; D remains ambiguous. Trimming stripped 7 bases from V and 5 bases from J, with 14 bases between. This CDR3 contains 13 residues. The CDR3 loop reads CASIPSPGTEAFF. In nucleotides, the CDR3 is TGTGCCAGCATCCCCAGCCCGGGTACTGAAGCTTTCTTT.

This sequence joins TRBV20-1 and TRBJ2-5; either TRBD1 or TRBD2 may fit D (5 bases each). The germline V and J ends were trimmed by 2 bases and 1 base, with 8 bases remaining between them. This CDR3 region has 13 residues. From germline, CDR1 is DFQATT and CDR2 SNEGSKA (reference sequence). CDR3 protein: CSARRGVQETQYF. The DNA for the CDR3 is TGCAGTGCTAGAAGAGGGGTCCAAGAGACCCAGTACTTC.

This clonotype has a count of ten or more. The rearrangement joins TRBV28 to TRBJ1-2; the D is unclear. This CDR3 region has 14 residues. Germline-derived CDR1 and CDR2 are MDHEN and SYDVKM. V shed 6 bases and J shed 5 bases, with 16 bases lying between them. CDR3 nucleotides: TGTGCCAGCAGCCCTCTGGTCGGGGAGTATGGCTACACCTTC. Amino acid sequence: CASSPLVGEYGYTF.

This clonotype was observed a few times. DNA of the CDR3: TGTGCCAGCAGCTTGGGCGGTTTCAATGAGCAGTTCTTC. This translates into CASSLGGFNEQFF. The J gene is TRBJ2-1, the V gene TRBV7-9; no reliable D call. The CDR3 runs 13 residues. V was trimmed by 3 bases and J by 6 bases, leaving 9 bases between them. CDR1 and CDR2 from the germline V gene are SEHNR and FQNEAQ (reference sequence).

This clonotype was seen repeatedly, ten times or more. The V call is TRBV3-1, the J call TRBJ2-7; D perhaps matches TRBD2 (6 bases). Trimming shortened V by 2 bases and J by 5 bases, and 10 bases separated the two germline ends. The CDR3 sequence is 13 residues long. Germline CDR1 is LGHDT and CDR2 is YNNKEL (reference sequence). The CDR3 reads CASSQIPSDEQYF. The CDR3 DNA is TGTGCCAGCAGCCAAATTCCTAGCGACGAGCAGTACTTC.

A word on this clonotype: An end of the junction differs from the germline gene, which may be a read error. The V gene is TRBV5-1, the J gene TRBJ2-5, with unresolved D. Germline CDR1 SGHRS, CDR2 YFSETQ. The CDR3 totals 14 residues. CDR3 bases: TGCGCCAGCAGCTTGGGCAGAGGTGGAGAGACCCGGTACTTC. Translating it yields CASSLGRGGETRYF.

This clonotype was recorded only once. This chain uses TRBV19 with TRBJ2-2, with D tentatively TRBD2 (5 bases). V lost 3 bases and J lost 5, with 10 bases in between. The CDR3 runs 14 residues. In germline, CDR1 is LNHDA, CDR2 SQIVND (reference sequence). In DNA form, the CDR3 reads TGTGCCAGTAGTATCGAGGGCGTGACCGGGGAGCTGTTTTTT. Translation: CASSIEGVTGELFF.

At least ten counts were recorded for this clonotype. The rearrangement links TRBV5-1 to TRBJ2-2; 10 bases line up with TRBD2. V shed 1 base and J 7 bases; nucleotides not matched to a gene: 10. The CDR3 totals 17 residues. Germline CDR1 SGHRS, CDR2 YFSETQ. The DNA of the CDR3 is TGCGCCAGCAGCTTGCGGCTAGCGGGAGCGATCATCGGGGAGCTGTTTTTT. Translated, it gives CASSLRLAGAIIGELFF.

The chain employs TRBV11-2 and TRBJ2-5, with D perhaps TRBD1 (6 bases). The V end lost 5 bases, the J end lost 5 bases, and 15 bases lay between the germline ends. The CDR3 totals 14 residues. From germline, CDR1 is SGHAT and CDR2 FQNNGV. CDR3 region: CASSARRTAETQYF. CDR3 DNA sequence: TGTGCCAGCAGCGCCCGAAGGACAGCCGAGACCCAGTACTTC.

This clonotype was counted many times. This sequence joins TRBV6-5 and TRBJ2-7; D might be TRBD1 or TRBD2, each matching 6 bases. Germline-derived CDR1 and CDR2 are MNHEY and SVGAGI. CDR3 size: 15 residues. V was clipped by 2 bases and J by 0 bases, with 11 bases between them. CDR3 in DNA: TGTGCCAGCAGTTACAGGCCGGGGGCCTCCTACGAGCAGTACTTC. Protein sequence: CASSYRPGASYEQYF.

Notes on this clonotype: This may be a read error: a much more frequent sequence differs by one nucleotide. This sequence joins TRBV29-1 and TRBJ1-2; the match to TRBD1 covers 7 bases. Germline V CDR1 and CDR2: SQVTM, ANQGSEA. The length of the CDR3 is 15 residues. V lost 4 bases and J lost 5; bases outside the gene matches: 13. The CDR3 DNA sequence: TGCAGCGTTGTAGGATATAGAACAGGGGAGTATGGCTACACCTTC. Residues: CSVVGYRTGEYGYTF.

This rearrangement joins TRBV5-5 to TRBJ1-2; D call uncertain. Between the trimmed V and J ends, which lost 0 bases and 10 bases, there was a span of 13 bases. The CDR3 covers 13 residues. Per the germline V gene, CDR1 is SGHKS and CDR2 is YYEKEE (reference sequence). In DNA form, the CDR3 reads TGTGCCAGCAGCTTGGAAGGGAGGTACGACTACACCTTC. Amino acids: CASSLEGRYDYTF. The full variable domain, in which reference TRBV5-5 and TRBJ1-2 provide the parts outside the CDR3, is DAGVTQSPTHLIKTRGQQVTLRCSPISGHKSVSWYQQVLGQGPQFIFQYYEKEERGRGNFPDRFSARQFPNYSSELNVNALLLGDSALYLCASSLEGRYDYTFGSGTRLTVV.

This clonotype was seen at least ten times. CDR3 region: CASRGRASVDGYTF. For the CDR3, the DNA is TGTGCCAGCAGGGGACGGGCTAGCGTGGATGGCTACACCTTC. The chain recombines TRBV27 with TRBJ1-2, with D maybe TRBD1 (5 bases). Germline V lookup: CDR1 MNHEY, CDR2 SMNVEV (reference sequence). Trimming pared 6 bases from V and 6 bases from J, leaving 17 bases between. CDR3 size: 14 residues.

This clonotype has at least ten counts. V usage is TRBV6-5 and J usage is TRBJ2-7; no reliable D call. The CDR3 consists of 13 residues. Germline CDR1 and CDR2: MNHEY and SVGAGI. V was shortened by 4 bases and J by 6 bases, with 13 bases between the two germline ends. CDR3 region: CASSLAPMVEQYF. DNA of the CDR3: TGTGCCAGCAGTTTGGCCCCCATGGTCGAGCAGTACTTC.

This chain connects TRBV19 to TRBJ1-5, with 10 bases lining up with TRBD1. This CDR3 region has 15 residues. The V segment lost 4 bases and the J segment 4 bases; nucleotides outside the gene matches: 4. Per the germline V gene, CDR1 is LNHDA and CDR2 is SQIVND (reference sequence). The CDR3 spells CASSTPGQGNQPQHF. DNA for the CDR3: TGTGCCAGTAGTACGCCGGGACAGGGGAATCAGCCCCAGCATTTT.

Remarks on this clonotype: Possible read error: a much larger clone is one base away. The V gene is TRBV7-6, the J gene TRBJ2-5; D perhaps matches TRBD2 (6 bases). Germline V gives CDR1 SGHVS, CDR2 FNYEAQ. The CDR3 contains 15 residues. V was cut by 5 bases and J by 8 bases, with 21 bases left in between. The chain's CDR3 is CASSRITGVWDTQYF. CDR3 bases: TGTGCCAGCAGCCGGATAACGGGGGTCTGGGATACCCAGTACTTC.

The table lists this clonotype with many counts. The rearrangement links TRBV24-1 to TRBJ2-5; 7 nucleotides agree with TRBD1. V gave up 4 bases and J gave up 2 bases; unmatched junction bases: 6. Germline CDR1 and CDR2: KGHDR and SFDVKD. CDR3 length equals 15 residues. The CDR3 region is CATSDFRDRQETQYF. The CDR3 bases are TGTGCCACCAGTGACTTCCGGGACAGACAAGAGACCCAGTACTTC.

J is TRBJ2-7 and V is TRBV28; TRBD2 agrees at 9 bases. This CDR3 comprises 17 residues. The germline CDR1 and CDR2 sequences are MDHEN and SYDVKM. Germline trimming cut 2 bases from V and 5 bases from J; bases unmatched to any gene: 13. The DNA of the CDR3 is TGTGCCAGCAGTTTACCATTTGGCCTAGCGGGACCCGACGAGCAGTACGTC. This codes for CASSLPFGLAGPDEQYV.